The present entry profiles one TCR beta chain with its context. Its antigen is currently unknown. Time point meaning: baseline pretreatment blood. The treatment is: 15 Gy SBRT to primary tumor, nephrectomy 4 weeks later. After SBRT, blood was collected at 2 and 4 weeks, plus baseline. This record comes from a study of radiation and T cells in renal cell carcinoma. Study-wide points: From baseline, blood top tumor clonotypes peaked at 2 weeks post-radiation.

V trimming: 2 bases; J trimming: 7 bases; junction bases outside the gene matches: 5. CDR3 length: 15 amino acids. Per germline, CDR1 MNHEY and CDR2 SVGAGI. The assay was immunoSEQ multiplex PCR, and TCRdb's table has in-frame clones only and misses some. In the table there are over 120,000 clones, over 75% of which are singletons. This chain links TRBV6-5 with TRBJ2-3; TRBD1 aligns across 11 bases. The TCR comes from a woman between 50 and 59 years old with renal cell carcinoma. Sample: blood, taken from a patient whose treatment included radiotherapy and nephrectomy. The CDR3 reads CASSYPGTGGNTQYF. For the CDR3, the DNA is TGTGCCAGCAGTTACCCCGGGACAGGGGGGAATACGCAGTATTTT.